This T cell receptor beta chain was identified in a study of cytomegalovirus exposure and HLA in healthy donors. PCR involved 60 Vbeta and 13 Jbeta primers. Data came from immunoSEQ multiplex PCR; TCRdb stores just in-frame clones and leaves some out. The sample consists of just over 150,000 clones, about 85% of them appearing once. General study results and limits: Later analysis showed most CMV-associated TCR beta chains appearing HLA-restricted. Most TCR beta V segments were productive about 87% or about 30% of the time in an earlier analysis. The listing of 150 to 200 TCR beta chains classed them as cytomegalovirus-associated.

Concerning this clone: What it recognizes is unknown. Other DNA sequences within the sample encode an identical CDR3.

This TCR was sampled from a man aged 18 to 35 in good health and CMV-seropositive. The sample comprised PBMCs.

Here the CDR3 reads CASSVQGLVDYEQYF. The CDR3 DNA is TGTGCCAGTAGTGTTCAGGGTTTGGTGGACTATGAGCAGTACTTC. V usage is TRBV19 and J usage is TRBJ2-7, with a tentative D call TRBD2 (6 bases). V was clipped by 5 bases and J by 7 bases, with 21 bases between them. Germline V lookup: CDR1 LNHDA, CDR2 SQIVND (reference sequence). This CDR3 has 15 amino acids.